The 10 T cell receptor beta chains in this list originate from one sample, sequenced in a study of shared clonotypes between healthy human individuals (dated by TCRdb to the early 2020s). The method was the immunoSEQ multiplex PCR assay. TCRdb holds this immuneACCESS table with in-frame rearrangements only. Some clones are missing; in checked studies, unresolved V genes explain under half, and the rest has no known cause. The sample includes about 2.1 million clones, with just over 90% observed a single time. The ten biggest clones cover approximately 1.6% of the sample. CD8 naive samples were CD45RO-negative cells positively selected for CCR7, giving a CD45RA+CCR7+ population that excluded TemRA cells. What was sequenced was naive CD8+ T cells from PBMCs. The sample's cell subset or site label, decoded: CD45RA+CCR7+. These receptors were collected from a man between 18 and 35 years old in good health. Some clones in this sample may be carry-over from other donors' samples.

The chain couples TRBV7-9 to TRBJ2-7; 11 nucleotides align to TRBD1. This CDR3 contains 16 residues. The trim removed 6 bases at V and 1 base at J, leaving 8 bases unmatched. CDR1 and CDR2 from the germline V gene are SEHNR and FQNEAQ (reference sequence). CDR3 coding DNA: TGTGCCAGCAGAAACGCCGGGACAGGGGGGTCCTACGAGCAGTACTTC. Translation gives CASRNAGTGGSYEQYF.

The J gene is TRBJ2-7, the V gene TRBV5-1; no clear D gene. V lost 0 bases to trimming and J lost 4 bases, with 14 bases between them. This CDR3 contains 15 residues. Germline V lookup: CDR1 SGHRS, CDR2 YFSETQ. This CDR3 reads CASSLEASFAYEQYF. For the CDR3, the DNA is TGCGCCAGCAGCTTGGAGGCGTCTTTCGCTTACGAGCAGTACTTC. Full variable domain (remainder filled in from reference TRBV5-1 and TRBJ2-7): KAGVTQTPRYLIKTRGQQVTLSCSPISGHRSVSWYQQTPGQGLQFLFEYFSETQRNKGNFPGRFSGRQFSNSRSEMNVSTLELGDSALYLCASSLEASFAYEQYFGPGTRLTVT.

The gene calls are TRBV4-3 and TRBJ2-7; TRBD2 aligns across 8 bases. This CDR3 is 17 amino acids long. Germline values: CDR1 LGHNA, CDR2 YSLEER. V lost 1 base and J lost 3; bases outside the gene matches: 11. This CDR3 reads CASSQGPPAGGLYEQYF. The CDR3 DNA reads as TGCGCCAGCAGCCAAGGCCCTCCCGCGGGAGGCCTCTACGAGCAGTACTTC.

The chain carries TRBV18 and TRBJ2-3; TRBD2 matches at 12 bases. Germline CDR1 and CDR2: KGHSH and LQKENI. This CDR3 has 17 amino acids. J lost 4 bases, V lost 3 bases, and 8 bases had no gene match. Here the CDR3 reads CASSPKRLAGVPDTQYF. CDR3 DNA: TGTGCCAGCTCACCCAAACGACTAGCGGGAGTGCCAGATACGCAGTATTTT.

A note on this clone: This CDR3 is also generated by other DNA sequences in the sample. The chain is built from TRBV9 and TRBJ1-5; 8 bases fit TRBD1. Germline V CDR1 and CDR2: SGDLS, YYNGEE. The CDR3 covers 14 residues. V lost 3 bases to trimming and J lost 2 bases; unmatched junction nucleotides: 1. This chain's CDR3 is CASSATGGNQPQHF. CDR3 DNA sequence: TGTGCCAGCAGCGCGACAGGGGGCAATCAGCCCCAGCATTTT. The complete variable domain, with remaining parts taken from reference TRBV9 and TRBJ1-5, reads DSGVTQTPKHLITATGQRVTLRCSPRSGDLSVYWYQQSLDQGLQFLIQYYNGEERAKGNILERFSAQQFPDLHSELNLSSLELGDSALYFCASSATGGNQPQHFGDGTRLSIL.

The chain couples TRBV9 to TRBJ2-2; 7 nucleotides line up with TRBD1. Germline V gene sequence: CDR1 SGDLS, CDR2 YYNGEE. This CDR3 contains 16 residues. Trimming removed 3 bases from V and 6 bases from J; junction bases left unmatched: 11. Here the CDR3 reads CASSGTRGHKSGELFF. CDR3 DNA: TGTGCCAGCAGCGGTACTAGGGGGCATAAATCCGGGGAGCTGTTTTTT.

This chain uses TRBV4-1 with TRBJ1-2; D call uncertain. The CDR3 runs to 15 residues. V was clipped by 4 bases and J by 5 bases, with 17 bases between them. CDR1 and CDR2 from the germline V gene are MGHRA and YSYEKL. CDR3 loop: CASSPVVSDRYGYTF. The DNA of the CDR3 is TGCGCCAGCAGCCCGGTCGTGTCAGACCGTTATGGCTACACCTTC.

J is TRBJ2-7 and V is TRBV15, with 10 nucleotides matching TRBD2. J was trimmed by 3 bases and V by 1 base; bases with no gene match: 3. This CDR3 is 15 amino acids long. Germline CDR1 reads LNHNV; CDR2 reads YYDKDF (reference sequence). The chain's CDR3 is CATSRGASGSYEQYF. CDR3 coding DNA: TGTGCCACCAGCAGAGGGGCTAGCGGGAGCTACGAGCAGTACTTC.

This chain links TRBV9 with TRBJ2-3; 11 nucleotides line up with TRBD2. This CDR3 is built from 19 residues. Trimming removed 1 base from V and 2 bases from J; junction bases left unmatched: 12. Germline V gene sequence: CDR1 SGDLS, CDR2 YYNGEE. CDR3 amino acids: CASSVNPTGTSGDTDTQYF. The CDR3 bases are TGTGCCAGCAGCGTAAACCCCACCGGGACTAGCGGAGACACAGATACGCAGTATTTT.

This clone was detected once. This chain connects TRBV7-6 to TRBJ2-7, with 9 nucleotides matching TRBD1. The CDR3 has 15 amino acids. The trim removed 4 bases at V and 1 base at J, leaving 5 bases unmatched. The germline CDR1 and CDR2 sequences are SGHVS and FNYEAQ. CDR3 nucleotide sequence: TGTGCCAGCAGCTCCCCCGGGACAGGGTCCTACGAGCAGTACTTC. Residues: CASSSPGTGSYEQYF.